The entry below describes one T cell receptor (beta chain). The CDR3 is 15 residues long. Germline V CDR1 and CDR2: LNHDA, SQIVND (reference sequence). J was trimmed by 7 bases and V by 7 bases; bases with no gene match: 15. This sample is drawn from a study of shared clonotypes between healthy human individuals. Overall study context: Participating donors consisted of two women and a few men aged 18 to 49.

Generated by immunoSEQ multiplex PCR, the TCRdb table keeps only in-frame clones and is missing some. The sample records 1.6 million or so clones, about 98.5% being singletons. The clonotype was recovered from a man aged 25 to 45 in good health. The V and J genes are TRBV19 and TRBJ1-1, with 7 bases matching TRBD1. Sample: naive CD4+ T cells sorted from blood. Subset of the sample: CD45RA+ positively selected. For the CDR3, the DNA is TGTGCCAGTACCTCCTGGGGGGACAGCAACCATGAAGCTTTCTTT. It is translated as CASTSWGDSNHEAFF.